The 16 T cell receptor beta chains below come from one sample, sequenced in a study of cytomegalovirus exposure and HLA in healthy donors. PCR was performed using 60 Vbeta and 13 Jbeta primers. Only in-frame clones appear in the TCRdb table, and some are missing; sequencing was by immunoSEQ multiplex PCR. The sample lists some 130,000 clones; around four fifths were seen once. The sequenced material came from PBMCs. These receptor sequences come from a female donor in good health and CMV-seronegative.

J is TRBJ1-2 and V is TRBV5-1; D uncertain. CDR1 and CDR2 (germline): SGHRS, YFSETQ. Trimming removed 4 bases from V and 5 bases from J, with 12 bases in between. This CDR3 has 13 amino acids. CDR3 in amino acids: CASSPGLSYGYTF. Written as DNA, the CDR3 is TGCGCCAGCAGCCCGGGATTGTCTTATGGCTACACCTTC. The full variable domain, rest sourced from reference TRBV5-1 and TRBJ1-2, is KAGVTQTPRYLIKTRGQQVTLSCSPISGHRSVSWYQQTPGQGLQFLFEYFSETQRNKGNFPGRFSGRQFSNSRSEMNVSTLELGDSALYLCASSPGLSYGYTFGSGTRLTVV.

The chain has TRBV10-1 and TRBJ2-5, with 9 bases that match TRBD2. Germline loops: CDR1 WNHNN, CDR2 SYGVQD (reference sequence). The length of the CDR3 is 15 residues. J was trimmed by 3 bases and V by 2 bases; bases with no gene match: 4. CDR3 residues: CASSELTSGKETQYF. The CDR3 DNA reads TGCGCCAGCAGTGAGCTGACTAGCGGCAAAGAGACCCAGTACTTC.

The count of this clone is one. This chain links TRBV7-9 with TRBJ2-3, with D possibly being TRBD2 (5 bases). From germline, CDR1 is SEHNR and CDR2 FQNEAQ (reference sequence). The CDR3 loop spans 13 amino acids. V was cut by 7 bases and J by 2 bases, with 10 bases left in between. CDR3 nucleotide sequence: TGTGCCAGCATCCGGGATTCCACAGATACGCAGTATTTT. This translates into CASIRDSTDTQYF.

The chain combines TRBV28 with TRBJ1-2, with unresolved D. CDR1 is MDHEN and CDR2 is SYDVKM in the germline V gene. The CDR3 length is 13 residues. V was pared by 2 bases and J by 2 bases, with 6 bases between. CDR3 residues: CASSLEGNYGYTF. The CDR3, as DNA: TGTGCCAGCAGTTTAGAGGGAAACTATGGCTACACCTTC.

Details on this clone: Its ends do not fully match the called genes, so a read error is possible. The chain joins TRBV19 to TRBJ1-5; 7 bases line up with TRBD1. Germline V gives CDR1 LNHDA, CDR2 SQIVND (reference sequence). This CDR3 is built from 16 residues. The CDR3 DNA follows: TGTGCCAGTAGTGCCGGTGTTGACAGGGAGAATCGGCCCCAGCATTTT. It yields the protein CASSAGVDRENRPQHF.

This sequence joins TRBV14 and TRBJ2-3; 9 bases are shared with TRBD2. The germline V gene has CDR1 SGHDN and CDR2 FVKESK. The CDR3 has 17 amino acids. V dropped 1 base and J dropped 0; count of bases not matched to a gene: 5. The DNA for the CDR3 is TGTGCCAGCAGCCAAGGAGCTACTAGCGGGAGCACAGATACGCAGTATTTT. It encodes CASSQGATSGSTDTQYF.

V usage is TRBV20-1 and J usage is TRBJ2-1, with D possibly being TRBD1 (6 bases). Germline CDR1 is DFQATT and CDR2 is SNEGSKA (reference sequence). The CDR3 runs 11 residues. The V end lost 6 bases, the J end lost 10 bases, and 13 bases lay between the germline ends. Here the CDR3 reads CSALGQYEQFF. The CDR3 DNA is TGCAGTGCCCTAGGACAGTACGAGCAGTTCTTC.

V gene TRBV19 combines with J gene TRBJ1-1; no reliable D call. The CDR3 is made up of 11 amino acids. The V end was cut by 3 bases, the J end by 6 bases, with 5 bases between. From germline, CDR1 is LNHDA and CDR2 SQIVND (reference sequence). The CDR3 DNA is TGTGCCAGTAGTATCCGGGCTGAAGCTTTCTTT. Translated, it gives CASSIRAEAFF.

This sequence joins TRBV7-2 and TRBJ1-3; no clear D gene. Germline V gene lookup returns CDR1 SGHTA and CDR2 FQGNSA. Trimming removed 5 bases from V and 0 bases from J, with 17 bases in between. This CDR3 has 17 residues. The CDR3 nucleotides read TGTGCCAGCAGCCTAAGTGCATGGAGTCTCTCTGGAAACACCATATATTTT. Protein product: CASSLSAWSLSGNTIYF. The full variable domain, rest sourced from reference TRBV7-2 and TRBJ1-3, is GAGVSQSPSNKVTEKGKDVELRCDPISGHTALYWYRQSLGQGLEFLIYFQGNSAPDKSGLPSDRFSAERTGGSVSTLTIQRTQQEDSAVYLCASSLSAWSLSGNTIYFGEGSWLTVV.

This clone was observed a single time. V is TRBV27 and J is TRBJ1-1, with a tentative D call TRBD1 (6 bases). The germline V gene encodes CDR1 MNHEY and CDR2 SMNVEV (reference sequence). The ends were cut back, 4 bases at V and 3 bases at J, with 12 bases in the middle. There are 14 residues in the CDR3. Here the CDR3 DNA reads TGTGCCAGCAGTTCGGGGGGCTCGGACACTGAAGCTTTCTTT. Residues: CASSSGGSDTEAFF.

This chain uses TRBV6-6 with TRBJ2-5; D is uncertain. V lost 8 bases to trimming and J lost 2 bases, with 6 bases between them. The germline V gene encodes CDR1 MNHNY and CDR2 SVGAGI (reference sequence). This CDR3 contains 11 residues. CDR3 residues: CASGGQETQYF. The CDR3, as DNA: TGTGCCAGCGGCGGTCAAGAGACCCAGTACTTC.

CDR3: CAWSVPGTSGGEQYF. The CDR3 region has the DNA TGTGCCTGGAGTGTACCTGGGACTAGCGGTGGCGAGCAGTACTTC. The rearrangement joins TRBV30 to TRBJ2-7, with 11 bases fitting TRBD2. V was pared by 0 bases and J by 6 bases, with 7 bases of the junction left unmatched. In germline, CDR1 is GTSNPN, CDR2 SVGIG (reference sequence). CDR3 size: 15 residues.

This sequence joins TRBV5-1 and TRBJ2-3; D possibly corresponds to TRBD2 (6 bases). Germline V gives CDR1 SGHRS, CDR2 YFSETQ. V dropped 0 bases and J dropped 4 bases, with 12 bases sitting between them. The CDR3 sequence is 15 residues long. The CDR3 is CASSLGAGMSDTQYF. The CDR3 region has the DNA TGCGCCAGCAGCTTGGGTGCGGGAATGTCAGATACGCAGTATTTT.

This sequence joins TRBV9 and TRBJ2-1; 9 positions agree with TRBD2. This CDR3 is 15 amino acids long. The V and J ends lost 2 bases and 6 bases, in that order; junction bases with no gene match: 6. Germline V CDR1 and CDR2: SGDLS, YYNGEE. CDR3 loop: CASSVGGGGSNEQFF. The CDR3 nucleotides read TGTGCCAGCAGCGTCGGCGGGGGGGGGAGCAATGAGCAGTTCTTC.

The CDR3 spells CASSPGLAGVEQFF. The DNA of the CDR3 is TGTGCCAGCAGCCCGGGACTAGCGGGAGTTGAGCAGTTCTTC. The V and J genes are TRBV5-4 and TRBJ2-1; 14 bases match TRBD2. The CDR3 runs to 14 residues. CDR1 and CDR2 from the germline V gene are SGHNT and YYREEE (reference sequence). V was clipped by 4 bases and J by 9 bases; unmatched bases: 3.

This chain connects TRBV6-4 to TRBJ2-2, with D perhaps matching TRBD1 (7 bases). V was pared by 4 bases and J by 2 bases, with 14 bases between. CDR1 and CDR2 (germline): MRHNA, SNTAGT. The CDR3 consists of 16 residues. This CDR3 reads CASSAQGRYNTGELFF. CDR3 DNA sequence: TGTGCCAGCAGTGCACAGGGGAGGTATAACACCGGGGAGCTGTTTTTT.